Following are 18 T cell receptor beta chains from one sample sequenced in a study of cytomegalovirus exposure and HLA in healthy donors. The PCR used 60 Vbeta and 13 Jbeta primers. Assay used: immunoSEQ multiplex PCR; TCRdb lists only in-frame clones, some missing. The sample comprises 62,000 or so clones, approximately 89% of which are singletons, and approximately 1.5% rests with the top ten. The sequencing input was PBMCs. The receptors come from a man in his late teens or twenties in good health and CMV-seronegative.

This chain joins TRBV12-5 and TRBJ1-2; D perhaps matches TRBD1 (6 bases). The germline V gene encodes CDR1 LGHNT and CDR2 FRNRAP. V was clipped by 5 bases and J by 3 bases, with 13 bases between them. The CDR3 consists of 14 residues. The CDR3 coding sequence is TGTGCTAGTGGTCCCAGCGACAGGTACTATGGCTACACCTTC. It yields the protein CASGPSDRYYGYTF.

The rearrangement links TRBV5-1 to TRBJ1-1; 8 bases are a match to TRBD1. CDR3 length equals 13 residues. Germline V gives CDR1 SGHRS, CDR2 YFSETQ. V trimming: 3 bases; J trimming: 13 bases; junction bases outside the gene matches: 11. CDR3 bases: TGCGCCAGCAGCTCCGGACAGGGCCGAAGGCTTTTCTTT. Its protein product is CASSSGQGRRLFF.

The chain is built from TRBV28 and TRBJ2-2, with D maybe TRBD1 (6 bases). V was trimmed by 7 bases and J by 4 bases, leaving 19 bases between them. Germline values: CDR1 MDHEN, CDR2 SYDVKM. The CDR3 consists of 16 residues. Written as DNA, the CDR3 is TGTGCCAGCATCCCCGCGCAGGGGCACGGCACCGGGGAGCTGTTTTTT. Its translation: CASIPAQGHGTGELFF.

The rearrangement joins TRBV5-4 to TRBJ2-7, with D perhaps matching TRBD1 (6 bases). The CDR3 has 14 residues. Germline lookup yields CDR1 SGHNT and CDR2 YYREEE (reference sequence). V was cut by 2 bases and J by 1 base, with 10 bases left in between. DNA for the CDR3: TGTGCCAGCAGCTTATATCAGGGGTCCTACGAGCAGTACTTC. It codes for CASSLYQGSYEQYF.

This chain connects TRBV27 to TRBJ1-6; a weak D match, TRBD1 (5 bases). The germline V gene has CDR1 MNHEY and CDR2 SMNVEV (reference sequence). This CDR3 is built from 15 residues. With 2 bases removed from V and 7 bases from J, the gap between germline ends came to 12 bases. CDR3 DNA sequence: TGTGCCAGCAGTTTAGTTGACAGTGGAAATTCACCCCTCCACTTT. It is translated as CASSLVDSGNSPLHF.

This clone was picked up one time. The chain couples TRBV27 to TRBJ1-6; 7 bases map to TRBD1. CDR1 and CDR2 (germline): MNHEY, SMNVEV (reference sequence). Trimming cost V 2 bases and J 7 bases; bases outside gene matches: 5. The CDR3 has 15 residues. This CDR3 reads CASSLEGAGNSPLHF. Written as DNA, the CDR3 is TGTGCCAGCAGTTTAGAGGGGGCCGGGAATTCACCCCTCCACTTT.

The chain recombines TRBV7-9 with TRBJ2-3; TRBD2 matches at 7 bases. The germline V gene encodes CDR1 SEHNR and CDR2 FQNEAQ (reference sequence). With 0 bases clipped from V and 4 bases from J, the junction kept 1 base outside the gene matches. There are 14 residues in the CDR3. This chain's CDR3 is CASSLAGGSDTQYF. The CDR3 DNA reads TGTGCCAGCAGCTTAGCGGGGGGGTCAGATACGCAGTATTTT.

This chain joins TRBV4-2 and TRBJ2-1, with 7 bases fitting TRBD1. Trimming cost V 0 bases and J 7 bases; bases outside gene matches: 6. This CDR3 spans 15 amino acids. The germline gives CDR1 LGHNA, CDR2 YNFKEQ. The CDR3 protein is CASSQDYPQGNEQFF. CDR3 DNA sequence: TGTGCCAGCAGCCAAGATTACCCACAGGGGAATGAGCAGTTCTTC.

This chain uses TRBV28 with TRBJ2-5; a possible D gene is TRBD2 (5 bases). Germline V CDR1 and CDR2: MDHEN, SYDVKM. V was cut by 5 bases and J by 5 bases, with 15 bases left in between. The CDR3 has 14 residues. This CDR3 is CASSGLGVLETQYF. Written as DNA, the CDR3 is TGTGCCAGCAGTGGACTCGGGGTTTTGGAGACCCAGTACTTC.

DNA for the CDR3: TGTGCCAGCAGGTTCCTGGGACAGGACACAGATACGCAGTATTTT. Protein product: CASRFLGQDTDTQYF. The V and J genes are TRBV28 and TRBJ2-3, with 8 bases lining up with TRBD1. The V and J ends lost 6 bases and 2 bases, in that order; junction bases with no gene match: 7. Germline CDR1 and CDR2: MDHEN and SYDVKM. CDR3 length: 15 amino acids. Full variable domain (outside the CDR3, taken from reference TRBV28 and TRBJ2-3): DVKVTQSSRYLVKRTGEKVFLECVQDMDHENMFWYRQDPGLGLRLIYFSYDVKMKEKGDIPEGYSVSREKKERFSLILESASTNQTSMYLCASRFLGQDTDTQYFGPGTRLTVL.

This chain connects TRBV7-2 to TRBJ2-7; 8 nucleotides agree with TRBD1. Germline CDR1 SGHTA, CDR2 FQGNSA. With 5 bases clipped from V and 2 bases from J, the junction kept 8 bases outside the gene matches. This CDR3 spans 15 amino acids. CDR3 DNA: TGTGCCAGCAGCAAGGGGCCGGACAGGGCCTACGAGCAGTACTTC. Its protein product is CASSKGPDRAYEQYF. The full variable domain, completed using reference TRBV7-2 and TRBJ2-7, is GAGVSQSPSNKVTEKGKDVELRCDPISGHTALYWYRQSLGQGLEFLIYFQGNSAPDKSGLPSDRFSAERTGGSVSTLTIQRTQQEDSAVYLCASSKGPDRAYEQYFGPGTRLTVT.

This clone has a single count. CDR3 nucleotides: TGTGCCAGCAGCTCTCGACTAGCTGAACATGGGGAGCAGTACTTC. As protein: CASSSRLAEHGEQYF. The V gene is TRBV11-3, the J gene TRBJ2-7; 7 positions match TRBD2. Germline lookup yields CDR1 SGHNT and CDR2 YENEEA. The V gene end was trimmed by 4 bases and the J gene end by 7 bases; junction bases not matched to a gene: 13. CDR3 length: 15 amino acids.

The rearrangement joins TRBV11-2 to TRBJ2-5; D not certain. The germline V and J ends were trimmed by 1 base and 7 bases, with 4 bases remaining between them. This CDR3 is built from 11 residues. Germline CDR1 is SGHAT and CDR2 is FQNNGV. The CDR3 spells CASSLVLTQYF. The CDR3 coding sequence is TGTGCCAGCAGCTTAGTTCTGACCCAGTACTTC.

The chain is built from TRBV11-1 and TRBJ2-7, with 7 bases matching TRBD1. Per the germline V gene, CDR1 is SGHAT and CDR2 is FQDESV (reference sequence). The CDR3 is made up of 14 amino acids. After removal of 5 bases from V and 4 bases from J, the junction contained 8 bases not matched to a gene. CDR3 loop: CASSEIDRVYEQYF. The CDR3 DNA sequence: TGTGCCAGCAGCGAGATCGACAGGGTTTACGAGCAGTACTTC.

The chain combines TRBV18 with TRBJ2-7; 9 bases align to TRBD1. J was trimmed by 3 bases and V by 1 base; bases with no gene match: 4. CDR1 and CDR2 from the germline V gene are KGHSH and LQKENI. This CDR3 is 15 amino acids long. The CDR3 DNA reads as TGTGCCAGCTCACCACGGACAGGGGAAGTCTACGAGCAGTACTTC. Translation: CASSPRTGEVYEQYF.

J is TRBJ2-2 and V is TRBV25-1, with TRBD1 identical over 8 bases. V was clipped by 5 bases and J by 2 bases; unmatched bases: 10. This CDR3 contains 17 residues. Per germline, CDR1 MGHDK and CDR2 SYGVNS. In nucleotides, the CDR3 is TGTGCCAGCAGTCGAAGACTCGGGACAGGCAACACCGGGGAGCTGTTTTTT. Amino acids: CASSRRLGTGNTGELFF. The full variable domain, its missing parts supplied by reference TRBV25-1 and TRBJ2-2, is EADIYQTPRYLVIGTGKKITLECSQTMGHDKMYWYQQDPGMELHLIHYSYGVNSTEKGDLSSESTVSRIRTEHFPLTLESARPSHTSQYLCASSRRLGTGNTGELFFGEGSRLTVL.

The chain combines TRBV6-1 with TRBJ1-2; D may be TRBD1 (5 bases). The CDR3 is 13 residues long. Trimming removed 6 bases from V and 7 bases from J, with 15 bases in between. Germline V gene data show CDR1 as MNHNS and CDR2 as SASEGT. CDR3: CASSLGGSSGYTF. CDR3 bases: TGTGCCAGCAGCCTCGGGGGGTCTTCTGGCTACACCTTC.

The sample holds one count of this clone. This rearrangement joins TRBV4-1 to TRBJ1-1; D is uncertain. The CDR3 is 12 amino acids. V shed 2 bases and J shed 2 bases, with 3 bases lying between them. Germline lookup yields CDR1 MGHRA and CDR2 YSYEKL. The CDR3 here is CASSQINTEAFF. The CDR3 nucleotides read TGCGCCAGCAGCCAAATAAACACTGAAGCTTTCTTT.